Below are 14 T cell receptor beta chains sequenced from a single sample in a study of blood T cell repertoires in COVID-19. This table comes from immunoSEQ multiplex PCR, and its TCRdb copy is limited to in-frame clones, with some not included. Of 250,000 or so clones detected, 88% appear once; the ten largest clones hold around 0.98%. Sequencing input: peripheral blood. These receptors all come from a woman in her thirties or forties who had recovered from COVID-19.

J is TRBJ1-6 and V is TRBV2, with 7 positions matching TRBD1. This CDR3 is 14 amino acids long. The germline V gene has CDR1 SNHLY and CDR2 FYNNEI. The V gene end was trimmed by 4 bases and the J gene end by 6 bases; junction bases not matched to a gene: 3. Written as DNA, the CDR3 is TGTGCCAGCAGTGTCGACAGGGTTAATTCACCCCTCCACTTT. As protein: CASSVDRVNSPLHF.

The CDR3 spells CASSPRRQGRNQPQHF. The CDR3 nucleotides read TGTGCCAGCAGTCCACGCCGACAGGGTCGTAATCAGCCCCAGCATTTT. The chain is built from TRBV27 and TRBJ1-5; TRBD1 matches at 7 bases. This CDR3 is built from 16 residues. CDR1 and CDR2 (germline): MNHEY, SMNVEV (reference sequence). V was clipped by 5 bases and J by 4 bases; unmatched bases: 11.

This sequence joins TRBV18 and TRBJ2-1; perhaps TRBD1 as D (5 bases). CDR1 is KGHSH, CDR2 LQKENI, per germline. The germline V and J ends were trimmed by 2 bases and 0 bases, with 11 bases remaining between them. The CDR3 runs to 16 residues. CDR3: CASSPLSGNSYNEQFF. CDR3 DNA sequence: TGTGCCAGCTCACCATTGTCAGGGAACTCCTACAATGAGCAGTTCTTC.

This clone has only one observation. The V and J genes are TRBV6-5 and TRBJ1-4, with 8 nucleotides matching TRBD1. The CDR3 loop spans 12 amino acids. In germline, CDR1 is MNHEY, CDR2 SVGAGI. J lost 5 bases, V lost 8 bases, and 1 base had no gene match. CDR3: CASRQGNEKLFF. As DNA, the CDR3 is TGTGCCAGCCGACAGGGGAATGAAAAACTGTTTTTT.

As to this clone: One end of the junction is discordant with germline, which a read error may explain. The rearrangement uses TRBV7-7 and TRBJ1-1, with 8 positions matching TRBD1. The CDR3 consists of 16 residues. Germline loops: CDR1 SSHAT, CDR2 FNYEAQ (reference sequence). The CDR3 loop reads CASSSPTGGEDTEAFF. CDR3 nucleotide sequence: TGTGCTAGCAGCTCACCTACAGGGGGGGAGGACACTGAAGCTTTCTTT.

The chain has TRBV5-1 and TRBJ1-1; TRBD1 might be the D (5 bases). The germline CDR1 and CDR2 sequences are SGHRS and YFSETQ. The CDR3 length is 16 residues. Deletions cut 3 bases from V and 4 bases from J, with 19 bases between. CDR3 in DNA: TGCGCCAGCAGCTCCAGGCAGGGAGGGATGAGCACTGAAGCTTTCTTT. Translating it yields CASSSRQGGMSTEAFF.

This clone turned up a few times. The chain links TRBV6-2 or TRBV6-3 to TRBJ1-1, with TRBD1 identical over 11 bases. Germline V gene lookup returns CDR1 MNHEY and CDR2 SVGEGT. V shed 2 bases and J 3 bases; nucleotides not matched to a gene: 2. The CDR3 loop spans 15 amino acids. CDR3 sequence (DNA): TGTGCCAGCAGTTACGGGACAGGGGGTTACACTGAAGCTTTCTTT. This encodes CASSYGTGGYTEAFF.

The V call is TRBV3-1 (or the pseudogene TRBV3-2), the J call TRBJ2-1; 8 positions match TRBD2. J was trimmed by 9 bases and V by 3 bases; bases with no gene match: 7. CDR1 LGHDT and CDR2 YNNKEL come from the germline V gene (reference sequence). CDR3 size: 14 residues. This CDR3 is CASSHPGLGVEQFF. Here the CDR3 DNA reads TGTGCCAGCAGCCACCCGGGACTAGGTGTTGAGCAGTTCTTC.

V is TRBV7-2 and J is TRBJ2-1, with TRBD1 identical over 8 bases. The CDR3 is made up of 15 amino acids. Germline CDR1 and CDR2: SGHTA and FQGNSA. Trimming took 10 bases from V and 2 from J; bases not matched to a gene: 10. CDR3: CATSDTGGAYNEQFF. CDR3 in DNA: TGTGCCACCTCAGATACAGGGGGTGCCTACAATGAGCAGTTCTTC.

This chain links TRBV2 with TRBJ1-6, with 9 bases identical to TRBD1. The CDR3 loop spans 13 amino acids. Germline lookup yields CDR1 SNHLY and CDR2 FYNNEI. J lost 11 bases, V lost 6 bases, and 5 bases had no gene match. The chain's CDR3 is CASSGQGRTPLHF. CDR3 DNA: TGTGCCAGCAGCGGACAGGGGAGGACACCCCTCCACTTT.

V is TRBV30 and J is TRBJ1-5; perhaps TRBD1 as D (5 bases). V shed 3 bases and J shed 1 base, with 13 bases lying between them. The CDR3 consists of 15 residues. Germline V CDR1 and CDR2: GTSNPN, SVGIG (reference sequence). The CDR3 reads CAWSPGGVSNQPQHF. For the CDR3, the DNA is TGTGCCTGGAGCCCCGGGGGAGTCAGCAATCAGCCCCAGCATTTT.

Here the CDR3 reads CASSPSSGRVRGEQFF. The CDR3 coding sequence is TGTGCCAGCAGCCCATCTAGCGGGAGGGTTCGGGGTGAGCAGTTCTTC. The rearrangement joins TRBV11-1 to TRBJ2-1; TRBD2 aligns across 12 bases. The CDR3 is 16 residues long. The trim removed 5 bases at V and 9 bases at J, leaving 11 bases unmatched. Germline CDR1 and CDR2: SGHAT and FQDESV (reference sequence).

This clone was seen just once. A read error may be the cause here, since a much bigger clone is one base away. The same CDR3 is also encoded by other DNA sequences in this sample. This chain uses TRBV18 with TRBJ1-1, with a tentative D call TRBD1 (5 bases). CDR3 size: 15 residues. Germline values: CDR1 KGHSH, CDR2 LQKENI. CDR3 in amino acids: CASSGAGYMNTEAFF. CDR3 coding DNA: TGTGCCAGCTCAGGGGCAGGGTACATGAATACTGAAGCTTTCTTT.

The chain recombines TRBV7-9 with TRBJ2-2; 9 nucleotides match TRBD2. CDR1 and CDR2 from the germline V gene are SEHNR and FQNEAQ (reference sequence). The CDR3 is made up of 17 amino acids. The J segment lost 7 bases and the V segment lost 5 bases, leaving 14 bases of the junction unmatched. CDR3 DNA: TGTGCCAGCAGCCCCCCGGCGGGCGGGAGGGCCGGCGGGGAGCTGTTTTTT. This gives the protein CASSPPAGGRAGGELFF.